The next 25 T cell receptor beta chains were all read from a single sample in a study of T cell responses to AZD1222 COVID-19 vaccine listed by TCRdb under 2021. The sample's time point label, in plain terms: baseline before first vaccination. The method was the immunoSEQ multiplex PCR assay. TCRdb provides this immuneACCESS table in a form limited to in-frame rearrangements. Some clones are lacking; in checked studies, under half of them reflect an unresolved V gene, and why the rest are absent is not known. This sample is represented by under 95,000 clones; roughly 90% of them were singletons. Of the sample, 2% to 2.5% is held by the ten largest clones. The material sequenced was peripheral blood, taken on day 0 of AZD1222 vaccination. These receptor sequences come from an adult in good health.

The J gene is TRBJ2-5, the V gene TRBV14, with D perhaps being TRBD1 or TRBD2 (7 bases each). V was trimmed by 4 bases and J by 1 base, leaving 19 bases between them. Germline V gives CDR1 SGHDN, CDR2 FVKESK. The CDR3 runs to 17 residues. CDR3: CASSPPWAGGAQETQYF. CDR3 coding DNA: TGTGCCAGCAGCCCTCCATGGGCAGGGGGGGCCCAAGAGACCCAGTACTTC.

The chain carries TRBV14 and TRBJ2-7, with TRBD1 identical over 10 bases. V lost 3 bases to trimming and J lost 3 bases; unmatched junction nucleotides: 5. Germline V gene sequence: CDR1 SGHDN, CDR2 FVKESK. The CDR3 length is 15 residues. The CDR3 sequence is CASSQPGTGDYEQYF. The DNA for the CDR3 is TGTGCCAGCAGCCAGCCCGGGACAGGGGACTACGAGCAGTACTTC.

The V and J genes are TRBV29-1 and TRBJ2-1; no reliable D call. Germline CDR1 and CDR2: SQVTM and ANQGSEA. Trimming cost V 7 bases and J 5 bases, with 15 bases left between them. The CDR3 consists of 13 residues. For the CDR3, the DNA is TGCAGCGCCGAGCGTTCGGCCAACAATGAGCAGTTCTTC. It is translated as CSAERSANNEQFF.

This chain uses TRBV10-1 with TRBJ2-7; the D gene is possibly TRBD1 (6 bases). The CDR3 consists of 14 residues. CDR1 is WNHNN, CDR2 SYGVQD, per germline (reference sequence). V was pared by 6 bases and J by 7 bases, with 19 bases between. CDR3 sequence: CASSAGTLMGEQYF. The DNA for the CDR3 is TGCGCCAGCAGCGCCGGGACACTCATGGGGGAGCAGTACTTC.

The chain's CDR3 is CASELAGSGNTIYF. DNA for the CDR3: TGTGCTAGTGAGTTGGCAGGCTCTGGAAACACCATATATTTT. The chain recombines TRBV12-5 with TRBJ1-3; unclear D gene. V lost 7 bases to trimming and J lost 0 bases, with 10 bases between them. The CDR3 runs to 14 residues. Germline lookup yields CDR1 LGHNT and CDR2 FRNRAP.

The chain joins TRBV27 to TRBJ2-7; D is perhaps TRBD1 (5 bases). The CDR3 is made up of 15 amino acids. Germline V gene lookup returns CDR1 MNHEY and CDR2 SMNVEV (reference sequence). Trimming removed 6 bases from V and 2 bases from J, with 17 bases in between. The CDR3 spells CASRHWGGQTYEQYF. CDR3 coding DNA: TGTGCCAGCAGACATTGGGGCGGACAAACCTACGAGCAGTACTTC.

V and J are TRBV30 and TRBJ2-7, with a weak D call TRBD2 (5 bases). Germline V gene data show CDR1 as GTSNPN and CDR2 as SVGIG (reference sequence). With 5 bases removed from V and 2 bases from J, the gap between germline ends came to 10 bases. The length of the CDR3 is 12 residues. DNA for the CDR3: TGTGCCTGGGGTTCGGGAACCTACGAGCAGTACTTC. This sequence encodes CAWGSGTYEQYF. The complete variable domain, with remaining parts taken from reference TRBV30 and TRBJ2-7, reads SQTIHQWPATLVQPVGSPLSLECTVEGTSNPNLYWYRQAAGRGLQLLFYSVGIGQISSEVPQNLSASRPQDRQFILSSKKLLLSDSGFYLCAWGSGTYEQYFGPGTRLTVT.

The rearrangement links TRBV5-6 to TRBJ1-2, with TRBD1 as a possible D gene (6 bases). This CDR3 comprises 13 residues. CDR1 is SGHDT, CDR2 YYEEEE, per germline. Trimming removed 5 bases from V and 6 bases from J, with 14 bases in between. CDR3 sequence (DNA): TGTGCCAGCAGTTCGGTCGGGGGGCATGGCTACACCTTC. Its translation: CASSSVGGHGYTF.

CDR3 residues: CASIKGQVYNSPLHF. DNA for the CDR3: TGTGCCAGCATTAAAGGACAGGTCTATAATTCACCCCTCCACTTT. The gene calls are TRBV6-6 and TRBJ1-6; TRBD1 matches 7 bases. The length of the CDR3 is 15 residues. Germline CDR1 reads MNHNY; CDR2 reads SVGAGI (reference sequence). The J segment lost 3 bases and the V segment lost 7 bases, leaving 6 bases of the junction unmatched.

The chain couples TRBV10-3 to TRBJ1-5, with D possibly being TRBD1 (6 bases). The V gene lost 0 bases and the J gene lost 5 bases, with 11 bases spanning the gap. Per the germline V gene, CDR1 is ENHRY and CDR2 is SYGVKD. CDR3 size: 15 residues. Here the CDR3 reads CAISESLTGDQPQHF. The CDR3 bases are TGTGCCATCAGTGAGTCTCTGACAGGAGATCAGCCCCAGCATTTT.

The chain joins TRBV7-2 to TRBJ2-7; no firm D call. CDR1 is SGHTA, CDR2 FQGNSA, per germline. Trimming took 1 base from V and 7 from J, leaving 11 bases between them. This CDR3 is 13 amino acids long. The CDR3 sequence: CASSLEARLEQYF. As DNA, the CDR3 is TGTGCCAGCAGCTTAGAAGCGAGGTTAGAGCAGTACTTC.

This rearrangement joins TRBV5-1 to TRBJ2-2; D ambiguous. The CDR3 contains 15 residues. Germline V CDR1 and CDR2: SGHRS, YFSETQ. V dropped 0 bases and J dropped 0 bases, with 6 bases sitting between them. This chain's CDR3 is CASSLVATNTGELFF. The CDR3 bases are TGCGCCAGCAGCTTGGTGGCAACGAACACCGGGGAGCTGTTTTTT.

The chain uses TRBV19 and TRBJ1-4; 7 nucleotides match TRBD1. CDR3 length equals 15 residues. The V gene's germline CDR1 is LNHDA and CDR2 SQIVND (reference sequence). Trimming cost V 3 bases and J 5 bases; bases outside gene matches: 6. The chain's CDR3 is CASSIIRGSNEKLFF. CDR3 sequence (DNA): TGTGCCAGTAGTATTATCAGGGGGTCGAATGAAAAACTGTTTTTT.

The chain joins TRBV29-1 to TRBJ2-5, with TRBD1 matching over 12 bases. Per germline, CDR1 SQVTM and CDR2 ANQGSEA. Germline trimming cut 5 bases from V and 4 bases from J; bases unmatched to any gene: 11. This CDR3 spans 16 amino acids. The DNA of the CDR3 is TGCAGCGTTTGGGGACCTACGGGACAGGGGGCAGAGACCCAGTACTTC. It encodes CSVWGPTGQGAETQYF.

The chain couples TRBV29-1 to TRBJ1-3; D call uncertain. The CDR3 length is 13 residues. Germline CDR1 SQVTM, CDR2 ANQGSEA. V dropped 4 bases and J dropped 0 bases, with 7 bases sitting between them. CDR3 DNA sequence: TGCAGCGTTGCACCCAGCTCTGGAAACACCATATATTTT. The encoded protein is CSVAPSSGNTIYF.

The table lists this clone with a count of one. The chain carries TRBV18 and TRBJ2-2, with 7 bases identical to TRBD1. The CDR3 length is 17 residues. Germline V lookup: CDR1 KGHSH, CDR2 LQKENI. V was pared by 6 bases and J by 0 bases, with 10 bases of the junction left unmatched. CDR3 bases: TGTGCCAGCTCCCTAACAACAGGGGTACCGAACACCGGGGAGCTGTTTTTT. Protein: CASSLTTGVPNTGELFF. Combining the CDR3 with reference TRBV18 and TRBJ2-2 gives the whole variable domain NAGVMQNPRHLVRRRGQEARLRCSPMKGHSHVYWYRQLPEEGLKFMVYLQKENIIDESGMPKERFSAEFPKEGPSILRIQQVVRGDSAAYFCASSLTTGVPNTGELFFGEGSRLTVL.

The chain employs TRBV5-1 and TRBJ1-4, with D hard to call. V was cut by 0 bases and J by 0 bases, with 9 bases left in between. Germline V gives CDR1 SGHRS, CDR2 YFSETQ. This CDR3 has 16 residues. CDR3: CASSLALFATNEKLFF. DNA of the CDR3: TGCGCCAGCAGCTTGGCTCTTTTCGCAACTAATGAAAAACTGTTTTTT.

This chain connects TRBV19 to TRBJ1-4, with a possible D match to TRBD1 (5 bases). The CDR3 has 16 residues. Germline V gene lookup returns CDR1 LNHDA and CDR2 SQIVND (reference sequence). Deletions cut 3 bases from V and 7 bases from J, with 18 bases between. Written as DNA, the CDR3 is TGTGCCAGTAGTATCGTAAGGGGAATTAAGGGTGAAAAACTGTTTTTT. It encodes CASSIVRGIKGEKLFF.

Only a few counts were recorded for this clone. The DNA of the CDR3 is TGTGCCAGCAGTGACTCGGGGCCAGCTAGCACAGATACGCAGTATTTT. Its translation is CASSDSGPASTDTQYF. The V call is TRBV6-4, the J call TRBJ2-3, with a weak D call TRBD1 (5 bases). In germline, CDR1 is MRHNA, CDR2 SNTAGT. The germline V and J ends were trimmed by 0 bases and 0 bases, with 10 bases remaining between them. The CDR3 has 16 amino acids.

This clone was seen a few times. V is TRBV7-2 and J is TRBJ2-7; 14 positions match TRBD2. The CDR3 covers 18 residues. The trim removed 5 bases at V and 3 bases at J, leaving 12 bases unmatched. CDR1 SGHTA and CDR2 FQGNSA come from the germline V gene. In DNA form, the CDR3 reads TGTGCCAGCAGCCAAAGGTGGGGGACTAGCGGGGGCTACTACGAGCAGTACTTC. Its translation: CASSQRWGTSGGYYEQYF.

V gene TRBV3-1 (or the pseudogene TRBV3-2) combines with J gene TRBJ1-5, with 9 bases matching TRBD1. J was trimmed by 5 bases and V by 2 bases; bases with no gene match: 4. The germline V gene encodes CDR1 LGHDT and CDR2 YNNKEL (reference sequence). This CDR3 spans 15 amino acids. The CDR3 protein is CASSQTGQGHQPQHF. The CDR3 DNA reads as TGTGCCAGCAGCCAAACAGGACAGGGGCATCAGCCCCAGCATTTT.

The chain is built from TRBV12-3 or TRBV12-4 and TRBJ2-5; D is undetermined. The CDR3 is 13 residues long. The V and J ends lost 5 bases and 5 bases respectively, with 12 bases between them. CDR3 DNA: TGTGCCAGCAGTCGGGTTCTTGGGGAGACCCAGTACTTC. It encodes CASSRVLGETQYF.

The V and J genes are TRBV12-3 or TRBV12-4 and TRBJ1-1; D unresolved. With 3 bases removed from V and 10 bases from J, the gap between germline ends came to 15 bases. CDR3 size: 13 residues. The CDR3 sequence: CASSFLQYSSAFF. The CDR3 DNA reads TGTGCCAGCAGTTTTCTCCAGTATTCTTCAGCTTTCTTT.

The chain employs TRBV30 and TRBJ1-1; D remains unclear. The germline CDR1 and CDR2 sequences are GTSNPN and SVGIG (reference sequence). V was pared by 4 bases and J by 1 base, with 10 bases between. The CDR3 extends over 13 amino acids. The CDR3 DNA follows: TGTGCCTGGACTCCTGTCCCGAACACTGAAGCTTTCTTT. Amino acids: CAWTPVPNTEAFF.

V usage is TRBV3-1 (or the pseudogene TRBV3-2) and J usage is TRBJ2-1; a possible D gene is TRBD2 (5 bases). Germline loops: CDR1 LGHDT, CDR2 YNNKEL (reference sequence). CDR3 length equals 16 residues. The germline V and J ends were trimmed by 4 bases and 8 bases, with 21 bases remaining between them. CDR3 amino acids: CASSPNSPGSGDEQFF. CDR3 bases: TGTGCCAGCAGCCCAAACTCCCCGGGGTCCGGGGATGAGCAGTTCTTC.